One sample yielded the 31 T cell receptor beta chains listed below, sequenced in a study of Tregs in tolerant kidney transplant recipients. The repertoire was sequenced with immunoSEQ multiplex PCR; TCRdb's copy has only in-frame clones and lacks some. This sample's table has more than 45,000 clones. The material was CD4+ T cells from blood, obtained before the transplant. These receptor sequences come from a human donor who received a combined kidney and bone marrow transplant.

In the case of this clone: The CDR3 is cut off 3 residues early in the read; its end comes from the germline J gene. V usage is TRBV7-2 and J usage is TRBJ2-1; 8 bases are a match to TRBD2. CDR3 size: 13 residues. CDR1 SGHTA and CDR2 FQGNSA come from the germline V gene. Unmatched junction bases numbered 5, after V lost 10 bases and J lost 3 bases. The sequenced CDR3 bases are TGTGCCATACGGACTAGCTACTACAATGAG. Protein: CAIRTSYYNE. From start to end, the CDR3 is CAIRTSYYNEQFF.

Concerning this clone: The read halts 3 residues ahead of the CDR3 end, with the missing end drawn from the germline J gene. The rearrangement joins TRBV19 to TRBJ2-7, with a possible D match to TRBD1 (6 bases). This CDR3 spans 20 amino acids. Per the germline V gene, CDR1 is LNHDA and CDR2 is SQIVND (reference sequence). Trimming took 5 bases from V and 1 from J, leaving 30 bases between them. This CDR3 reads CASSPYRALTQPYGSYEQYF. Partial CDR3 DNA: TGTGCCAGTAGTCCCTACAGGGCTTTGACCCAACCGTACGGGTCCTACGAG.

Remarks on this clone: Read coverage stops 3 residues before the CDR3 terminus; the germline J gene supplies the remainder. The chain carries TRBV19 and TRBJ1-5; no firm D call. The CDR3 consists of 12 residues. CDR1 and CDR2 from the germline V gene are LNHDA and SQIVND (reference sequence). The germline V and J ends were trimmed by 6 bases and 8 bases, with 11 bases remaining between them. The CDR3: CASRRSSEPQHF. The CDR3 DNA, read in part, is TGTGCCAGTAGACGATCAAGCGAGCCC.

Turning to this clone: The read ends 3 residues early relative to the CDR3; the germline J gene fills the gap. This sequence joins TRBV5-1 and TRBJ2-7; 12 bases are a match to TRBD2. CDR1 is SGHRS and CDR2 is YFSETQ in the germline V gene. V shed 2 bases, J shed 0 bases, and the junction held 6 bases outside the gene matches. This CDR3 is 17 amino acids long. The CDR3 sequence is CASSFGLAGSSSYEQYF. CDR3 DNA, as far as it was read: TGCGCCAGCAGCTTCGGACTAGCGGGATCTAGCTCCTACGAG.

Note on this clone: From the germline J gene comes the end of the CDR3, since the read stops 3 residues before it. The V call is TRBV19, the J call TRBJ1-1, with a tentative D call TRBD1 (5 bases). V lost 10 bases, J lost 4 bases, and 19 bases lay in between. This CDR3 has 14 residues. Germline CDR1 reads LNHDA; CDR2 reads SQIVND (reference sequence). The CDR3 loop is CATAGNQGSTEAFF. The CDR3 bases that were read are TGTGCCACAGCCGGTAATCAGGGATCCACTGAA.

In regard to this clone: Read data end 3 residues before the CDR3 end; the end is taken from the germline J gene. The chain employs TRBV5-6 and TRBJ2-3, with D possibly matching TRBD1 (5 bases). The ends were cut back, 4 bases at V and 2 bases at J, with 8 bases in the middle. This CDR3 contains 13 residues. Looked up from germline, CDR1 is SGHDT and CDR2 is YYEEEE. The CDR3 loop reads CASSPGHTDTQYF. The sequenced part of the CDR3 DNA is TGTGCCAGCAGCCCAGGGCACACAGATACG.

Remarks on this clone: With the read ending 3 residues before the CDR3 end, the germline J gene is used to fill in that end. The rearrangement uses TRBV29-1 and TRBJ2-6; D call uncertain. Trimming stripped 4 bases from V and 0 bases from J, with 7 bases between. CDR1 and CDR2 (germline): SQVTM, ANQGSEA. The CDR3 consists of 14 residues. Here the CDR3 reads CSVGNNSGANVLTF. The DNA read from the CDR3 is TGCAGCGTTGGTAACAACTCTGGGGCCAACGTC. The variable domain in full, with the rest retrieved from reference TRBV29-1 and TRBJ2-6, is SAVISQKPSRDICQRGTSLTIQCQVDSQVTMMFWYRQQPGQSLTLIATANQGSEATYESGFVIDKFPISRPNLTFSTLTVSNMSPEDSSIYLCSVGNNSGANVLTFGAGSRLTVL.

Concerning this clone: Read sequence stops 3 residues before the CDR3 end, and the germline J gene provides the missing end. The genes are TRBV11-2 and TRBJ1-1; 7 bases are shared with TRBD1. CDR1 is SGHAT and CDR2 is FQNNGV in the germline V gene. The CDR3 runs to 15 residues. Germline trimming cut 2 bases from V and 5 bases from J; bases unmatched to any gene: 8. CDR3: CASSLRTQGKTEAFF. CDR3 DNA (partial): TGTGCCAGCAGCTTAAGAACACAGGGGAAGACTGAA.

Remarks on this clone: Sequencing ends 3 residues short of the CDR3 end; the germline J gene provides the rest. V and J are TRBV29-1 and TRBJ2-7, with D tentatively TRBD2 (5 bases). Trimming cost V 3 bases and J 0 bases, with 9 bases left between them. Germline V lookup: CDR1 SQVTM, CDR2 ANQGSEA. CDR3 size: 13 residues. CDR3 bases read: TGCAGCGTTGAGGCTAGCAGCTCCTACGAG. The encoded protein is CSVEASSSYE. From start to end, the CDR3 is CSVEASSSYEQYF.

In regard to this clone: With the read ending 3 residues before the CDR3 end, the germline J gene is used to fill in that end. J is TRBJ1-4 and V is TRBV29-1; TRBD1 matches at 7 bases. The CDR3 length is 13 residues. CDR1 and CDR2 (germline): SQVTM, ANQGSEA. Germline trimming cut 5 bases from V and 7 bases from J; bases unmatched to any gene: 7. The covered CDR3 bases are TGCAGCGTTTCGACAGGGTCTTTTGAAAAA. This translates into CSVSTGSFEK. The whole CDR3 region reads CSVSTGSFEKLFF.

As to this clone: The CDR3 extends 3 residues past the end of the read, so its final part is completed from the germline J gene. V usage is TRBV20-1 and J usage is TRBJ2-5; a possible D gene is TRBD2 (6 bases). Deletions cut 3 bases from V and 5 bases from J, with 16 bases between. The germline gives CDR1 DFQATT, CDR2 SNEGSKA (reference sequence). The CDR3 runs 14 residues. The CDR3 DNA, read in part, is TGCAGTGCTAGTACCCCAGGGAGGTTGGAGACC. Translated: CSASTPGRLET. The entire CDR3 sequence reads CSASTPGRLETQYF.

CDR3 bases read: TGTGCTAGTAGAAAGACAGCCGCGAACACCGGGGAG. Protein product: CASRKTAANTGE. The full CDR3 protein reads CASRKTAANTGELFF. This sequence joins TRBV7-7 and TRBJ2-2; D may be TRBD1 (5 bases). The read stops 3 residues short of the end of the CDR3; the missing end is completed from the germline J gene. This CDR3 has 15 amino acids. Germline CDR1 SSHAT, CDR2 FNYEAQ (reference sequence).

As for this clone: The DNA ends 3 residues before the CDR3 does, and the rest of the CDR3 is filled in from the germline J gene. This chain connects TRBV29-1 to TRBJ1-4, with D tentatively TRBD1 (6 bases). The length of the CDR3 is 13 residues. Per germline, CDR1 SQVTM and CDR2 ANQGSEA. Trimming took off 5 bases at V and 5 bases at J, with 12 bases between the two ends. CDR3 sequence: CSVSTDSNEKLFF. The sequenced CDR3 bases are TGCAGCGTTTCCACGGACAGCAATGAAAAA.

About this clone itself: The read falls 3 residues short of the CDR3 end, and the missing part is taken from the germline J gene. The sample has other DNA sequences that encode this CDR3 too. The rearrangement uses TRBV7-9 and TRBJ2-5; 14 nucleotides agree with TRBD2. Trimming removed 5 bases from V and 4 bases from J; junction bases left unmatched: 3. Germline loops: CDR1 SEHNR, CDR2 FQNEAQ (reference sequence). The CDR3 is 15 residues long. The CDR3 is CASSPGLAGGETQYF. The sequenced part of the CDR3 DNA is TGTGCCAGCAGCCCAGGACTAGCGGGAGGAGAGACC.

CDR3 residues: CASSPTRGQGVGGYTF. The covered CDR3 bases are TGTGCCAGCTCCCCCACGCGGGGACAGGGGGTAGGCGGC. The chain combines TRBV18 with TRBJ1-2; 11 bases are shared with TRBD1. The read ends 3 residues before the CDR3 terminus; that terminus is restored from the germline J gene. The germline V gene encodes CDR1 KGHSH and CDR2 LQKENI. The CDR3 runs to 16 residues.

On this clone: The sequence runs out 3 residues before the end of the CDR3; the remainder is reconstructed from the germline J gene. This chain links TRBV5-1 with TRBJ2-2, with D hard to call. This CDR3 comprises 16 residues. Germline CDR1 reads SGHRS; CDR2 reads YFSETQ. Trimming removed 1 base at V and 0 bases at J, with 10 bases between. CDR3 DNA, as far as it was read: TGCGCCAGCAGCTTGTTAGAGCAAACGAACACCGGGGAG. Amino acids: CASSLLEQTNTGE. The entire CDR3 sequence reads CASSLLEQTNTGELFF.

Remarks on this clone: Read data end 3 residues before the CDR3 end; the end is taken from the germline J gene. V usage is TRBV10-3 and J usage is TRBJ2-1; TRBD2 agrees at 10 bases. Germline V gene sequence: CDR1 ENHRY, CDR2 SYGVKD. This CDR3 region has 16 residues. Trimming cost V 0 bases and J 4 bases; bases outside gene matches: 3. This CDR3 is CAISESTSGTYNEQFF. The sequenced CDR3 bases are TGTGCCATCAGTGAGTCTACTAGCGGGACTTACAATGAG.

A note on this clone: The read comes to an end 3 residues before the CDR3 does, leaving the germline J gene to fill in the end. V is TRBV20-1 and J is TRBJ2-7; TRBD1 aligns across 9 bases. V shed 5 bases, J shed 5 bases, and the junction held 19 bases outside the gene matches. This CDR3 spans 17 amino acids. In germline, CDR1 is DFQATT, CDR2 SNEGSKA (reference sequence). CDR3 sequence: CSASPAITGQGVHEQYF. CDR3 DNA (partial): TGCAGTGCTTCACCAGCCATTACGGGACAGGGAGTCCACGAG.

A note on this clone: The read terminates 3 residues ahead of where the CDR3 ends, so the germline J gene completes it. J is TRBJ1-5 and V is TRBV20-1; possibly TRBD1 for D (5 bases). The CDR3 runs 14 residues. Germline CDR1 DFQATT, CDR2 SNEGSKA (reference sequence). V shed 1 base and J shed 0 bases, with 7 bases lying between them. Here the CDR3 reads CSARVGVSNQPQHF. CDR3 bases read: TGCAGTGCTAGAGTAGGGGTTAGCAATCAGCCC.

Notes on this clone: The sequenced fragment ends 3 residues before the CDR3 boundary, so the rest is inferred from the germline J gene. This chain uses TRBV28 with TRBJ1-5, with 9 bases lining up with TRBD1. In germline, CDR1 is MDHEN, CDR2 SYDVKM. The CDR3 spans 15 residues. The V segment lost 5 bases and the J segment 4 bases; nucleotides outside the gene matches: 6. The CDR3 loop is CASSRQGTGNQPQHF. Incomplete CDR3 DNA: TGTGCCAGCAGTCGCCAAGGGACAGGGAATCAGCCC.

Of note for this clone: The read comes to an end 3 residues before the CDR3 does, leaving the germline J gene to fill in the end. The genes are TRBV5-1 and TRBJ2-1, with TRBD1 as a possible D gene (5 bases). V was cut by 0 bases and J by 1 base, with 5 bases left in between. Germline CDR1 is SGHRS and CDR2 is YFSETQ. This CDR3 is built from 14 residues. The sequenced part of the CDR3 DNA is TGCGCCAGCAGCTTGGACAGGTCCTACAATGAG. This gives the protein CASSLDRSYNE. The entire CDR3 sequence reads CASSLDRSYNEQFF. The entire variable domain, with the rest obtained from reference TRBV5-1 and TRBJ2-1, is as follows: KAGVTQTPRYLIKTRGQQVTLSCSPISGHRSVSWYQQTPGQGLQFLFEYFSETQRNKGNFPGRFSGRQFSNSRSEMNVSTLELGDSALYLCASSLDRSYNEQFFGPGTRLTVL.

The CDR3 bases that were read are TGTGCCAGCAGGCTAACAGGGGGCAACTACAATGAG. Translating it yields CASRLTGGNYNE. From start to end, the CDR3 is CASRLTGGNYNEQFF. The rearrangement uses TRBV6-4 and TRBJ2-1; 9 bases are shared with TRBD1. The read halts 3 residues ahead of the CDR3 end, with the missing end drawn from the germline J gene. Trimming removed 6 bases from V and 3 bases from J; junction bases left unmatched: 6. The CDR3 consists of 15 residues. Germline V gene sequence: CDR1 MRHNA, CDR2 SNTAGT.

Regarding this clone: Read coverage stops 3 residues before the CDR3 terminus; the germline J gene supplies the remainder. The chain is built from TRBV7-9 and TRBJ2-5; a possible D gene is TRBD1 (6 bases). Between the trimmed V and J ends, which lost 1 base and 3 bases, there was a span of 6 bases. The CDR3 is 13 residues long. Germline V gene sequence: CDR1 SEHNR, CDR2 FQNEAQ (reference sequence). CDR3 DNA, as far as it was read: TGTGCCAGCAGCTTAGACAGGGAAGAGACC. Translating gives CASSLDREET. The entire CDR3 sequence reads CASSLDREETQYF.

On this clone: The sequence runs out 3 residues before the end of the CDR3; the remainder is reconstructed from the germline J gene. The chain couples TRBV20-1 to TRBJ2-1; D unclear. Germline V CDR1 and CDR2: DFQATT, SNEGSKA (reference sequence). The CDR3 totals 15 residues. Trimming pared 5 bases from V and 0 bases from J, leaving 14 bases between. The CDR3: CSARSAISSYNEQFF. The part of the CDR3 DNA that was read is TGCAGTGCTCGAAGCGCGATCAGCTCCTACAATGAG.

About this clone itself: The DNA ends 3 residues before the CDR3 does, and the rest of the CDR3 is filled in from the germline J gene. The chain has TRBV6-2 or TRBV6-3 and TRBJ2-1, with 12 bases that match TRBD2. CDR3 length equals 17 residues. V lost 6 bases to trimming and J lost 4 bases; unmatched junction nucleotides: 10. From germline, CDR1 is MNHEY and CDR2 SVGEGT. The sequenced part of the CDR3 DNA is TGTGCCAGCAGGGATGGGACTAGCGGGTGGACATACAATGAG. Amino acids: CASRDGTSGWTYNE. The CDR3 in its entirety is CASRDGTSGWTYNEQFF.

Comment on this clone: The read terminates 3 residues ahead of where the CDR3 ends, so the germline J gene completes it. The chain is built from TRBV5-1 and TRBJ1-1; 9 positions match TRBD1. CDR1 is SGHRS, CDR2 YFSETQ, per germline. The CDR3 is made up of 14 amino acids. This CDR3 is CASSLAGDREAAFF. The covered CDR3 bases are TGCGCCAGCAGCTTGGCCGGGGACAGGGAGGCA.

As to this clone: The sequence runs out 3 residues before the end of the CDR3; the remainder is reconstructed from the germline J gene. The chain joins TRBV19 to TRBJ1-5; D possibly corresponds to TRBD1 (6 bases). V was clipped by 6 bases and J by 2 bases, with 11 bases between them. From germline, CDR1 is LNHDA and CDR2 SQIVND (reference sequence). This CDR3 spans 14 amino acids. The covered CDR3 bases are TGTGCCAGTAGGCGAGGGGGAGGCAATCAGCCC. Translation: CASRRGGGNQP. The CDR3 reads in full as CASRRGGGNQPQHF.

Notes on this clone: The missing CDR3 end, 3 residues past where the read stops, is filled in from the germline J gene. This sequence joins TRBV7-2 and TRBJ2-1; no reliable D call. Deletions cut 3 bases from V and 8 bases from J, with 11 bases between. CDR1 is SGHTA, CDR2 FQGNSA, per germline. This CDR3 comprises 13 residues. CDR3 DNA (partial): TGTGCCAGCAGCTTCTGGATGGCGGATGAG. Protein product: CASSFWMADE. The CDR3, in full, reads CASSFWMADEQFF.

Concerning this clone: The read falls 3 residues short of the CDR3 end, and the missing part is taken from the germline J gene. V usage is TRBV19 and J usage is TRBJ2-4; the D is unclear. Trimming stripped 4 bases from V and 8 bases from J, with 12 bases between. Germline values: CDR1 LNHDA, CDR2 SQIVND (reference sequence). The CDR3 consists of 13 residues. The sequenced part of the CDR3 DNA is TGTGCCAGTAGTAGCCTGCCCAGGCACATT. The encoded protein is CASSSLPRHI. Given in full, the CDR3 is CASSSLPRHIQYF.

As regards this clone: The read halts 3 residues ahead of the CDR3 end, with the missing end drawn from the germline J gene. This rearrangement joins TRBV20-1 to TRBJ1-5; TRBD1 matches 10 bases. The V gene end was trimmed by 3 bases and the J gene end by 4 bases; junction bases not matched to a gene: 0. Germline CDR1 reads DFQATT; CDR2 reads SNEGSKA (reference sequence). There are 13 residues in the CDR3. CDR3 amino acids: CSARGQGNQPQHF. The sequenced CDR3 bases are TGCAGTGCTAGGGGACAGGGGAATCAGCCC.

A word on this clone: The CDR3 extends 3 residues past the end of the read, so its final part is completed from the germline J gene. The chain combines TRBV19 with TRBJ2-5; possible D gene TRBD1, 5 bases. The germline V and J ends were trimmed by 4 bases and 5 bases, with 8 bases remaining between them. From germline, CDR1 is LNHDA and CDR2 SQIVND (reference sequence). CDR3 size: 12 residues. Partial CDR3 DNA: TGTGCCAGTAGTAACAAGGGGGAGACC. Its protein is CASSNKGET. The full CDR3 sequence reads CASSNKGETQYF.